These T cell receptor beta chains were read from a single sample in a study of T cells in Graves' hyperthyroidism and ophthalmopathy. TCRdb re-called the multiplex PCR reads with MiXCR, one entry per CDR3 protein. The table lists under 400,000 distinct CDR3 sequences, roughly 18% of them singletons. Sequencing input: blood. These receptors were obtained from a woman in her fifties or sixties with Graves' hyperthyroidism. Both conserved end residues are part of each CDR3. D genes are given only for firm matches. For some rows the clone size is stated as once, few or many, or as a class when expanded; others skip it.

>.|TRBV11-2|TRBJ2-2|few
CASSLGRSGTGELFF
TGTGCCAGCAGCCTAGGTCGTTCAGGCACCGGGGAGCTGTTTTTT
>TRBD1|TRBV20-1|TRBJ2-1|few
CSASGDSHGYEQFF
TGCAGTGCTAGCGGGGACAGTCACGGGTATGAGCAGTTCTTC
>.|TRBV19|TRBJ1-2|.
CASSSTAGTASTF
TGTGCCAGTAGTTCCACGGCCGGGACCGCGTCTACCTTC
>TRBD1|TRBV2|TRBJ1-1|few
CASSPRQGENTEAFF
TGTGCCAGCAGTCCCCGACAGGGAGAGAACACTGAAGCTTTCTTT
>.|TRBV28|TRBJ2-6|few
CASSLWGAGANVLTF
TGTGCCAGCAGTTTATGGGGTGCAGGGGCCAACGTCCTGACTTTC
>TRBD2|TRBV20-1|TRBJ2-3|.
CSAAGGLAGPDTQYF
TGCAGTGCTGCAGGAGGGCTAGCGGGGCCCGATACGCAGTATTTT
>.|TRBV5-1|TRBJ1-3|.
CASSPGTTGNTIYF
TGCGCCAGCAGCCCCGGGACAACTGGAAACACCATATATTTT
>TRBD1|TRBV6-1|TRBJ1-1|.
CASKPRDRNTEAFF
TGTGCCAGCAAGCCCCGGGACAGAAACACTGAAGCTTTCTTT
>.|TRBV28|TRBJ1-1|many
CASSSHQVSNTEAFF
TGTGCCAGCAGTTCCCATCAGGTCTCGAACACTGAAGCTTTCTTT
>.|TRBV11-2|TRBJ2-1|many
CASSLGTLNEQFF
TGTGCCAGCAGCTTAGGGACGCTCAATGAGCAGTTCTTC
>.|TRBV3-1|TRBJ1-4|many
CASSQAATNEKLFF
TGTGCCAGCAGCCAGGCAGCAACTAATGAAAAACTGTTTTTT
>TRBD1|TRBV28|TRBJ1-5|many
CASSPPGTGFSNQPQHF
TGTGCCAGCAGTCCCCCCGGGACAGGGTTTAGCAATCAGCCCCAGCATTTT